This T cell receptor beta chain was found in a study of OX40 agonist ivuxolimab in advanced cancers. J lost 5 bases, V lost 3 bases, and 14 bases had no gene match. Germline V gene data show CDR1 as SGHRS and CDR2 as YFSETQ. The CDR3 has 17 amino acids. Produced via immunoSEQ multiplex PCR; TCRdb's table is partial and in-frame only. The sample lists under 150,000 clones, about nine tenths occurring once. Autoimmune disease history or systemic immunosuppression meant exclusion. This clonotype was sampled from an adult with an advanced solid tumor such as melanoma, head and neck, liver or kidney cancer. The specimen comprised CD4+ or CD8+ T cells sorted from blood, sampled in a trial of the OX40 agonist ivuxolimab. The chain uses TRBV5-1 and TRBJ2-5; 9 positions match TRBD1. The CDR3 bases are TGCGCCAGCAGCTCCGCCACAGGGGGCCAAAGTGGGGAGACCCAGTACTTC. It codes for CASSSATGGQSGETQYF.